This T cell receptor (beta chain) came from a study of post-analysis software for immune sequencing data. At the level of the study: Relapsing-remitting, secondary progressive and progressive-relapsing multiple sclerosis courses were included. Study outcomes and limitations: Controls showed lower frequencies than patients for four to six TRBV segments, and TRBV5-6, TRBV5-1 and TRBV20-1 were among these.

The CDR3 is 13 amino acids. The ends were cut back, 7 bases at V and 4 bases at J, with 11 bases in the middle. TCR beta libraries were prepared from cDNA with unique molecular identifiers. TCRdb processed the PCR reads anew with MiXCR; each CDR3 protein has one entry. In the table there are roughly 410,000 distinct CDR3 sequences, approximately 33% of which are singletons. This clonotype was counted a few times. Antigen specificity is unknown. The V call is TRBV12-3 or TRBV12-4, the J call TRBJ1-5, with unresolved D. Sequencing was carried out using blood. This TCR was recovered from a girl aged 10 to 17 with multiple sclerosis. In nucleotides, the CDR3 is TGTGCCAGCAAAGATCACGGGAATCAGCCCCAGCATTTT. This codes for CASKDHGNQPQHF.